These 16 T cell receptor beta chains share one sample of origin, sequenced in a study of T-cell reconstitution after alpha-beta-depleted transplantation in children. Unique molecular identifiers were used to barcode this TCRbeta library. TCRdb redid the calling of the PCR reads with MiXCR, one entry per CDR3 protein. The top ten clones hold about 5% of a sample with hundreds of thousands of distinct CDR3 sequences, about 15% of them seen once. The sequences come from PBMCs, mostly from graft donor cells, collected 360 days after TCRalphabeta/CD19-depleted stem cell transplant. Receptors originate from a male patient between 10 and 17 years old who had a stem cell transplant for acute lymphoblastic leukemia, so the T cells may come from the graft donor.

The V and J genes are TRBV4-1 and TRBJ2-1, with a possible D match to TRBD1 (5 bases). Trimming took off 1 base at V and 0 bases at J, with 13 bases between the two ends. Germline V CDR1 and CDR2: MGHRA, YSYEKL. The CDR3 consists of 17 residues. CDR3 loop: CASSQGGIRSSYNEQFF. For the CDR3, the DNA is TGCGCCAGCAGCCAAGGGGGCATTAGGAGCTCCTACAATGAGCAGTTCTTC.

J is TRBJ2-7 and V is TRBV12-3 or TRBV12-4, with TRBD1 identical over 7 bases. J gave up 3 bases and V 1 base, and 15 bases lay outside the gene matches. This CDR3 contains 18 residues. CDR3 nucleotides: TGTGCCAGCAGTTTAGTCCCTTACAGGGGTCCCTCCTACTACGAGCAGTACTTC. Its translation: CASSLVPYRGPSYYEQYF.

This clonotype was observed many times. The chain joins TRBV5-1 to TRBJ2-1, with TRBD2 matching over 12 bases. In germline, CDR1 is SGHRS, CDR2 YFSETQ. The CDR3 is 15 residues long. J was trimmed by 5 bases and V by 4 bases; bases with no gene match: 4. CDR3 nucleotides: TGCGCCAGCAGCGCTCTAGCGGGAGGGGACAATGAGCAGTTCTTC. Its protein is CASSALAGGDNEQFF.

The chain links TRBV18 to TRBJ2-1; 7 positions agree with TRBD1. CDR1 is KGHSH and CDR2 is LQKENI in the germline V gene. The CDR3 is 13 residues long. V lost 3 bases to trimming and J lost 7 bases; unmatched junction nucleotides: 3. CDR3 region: CASSPTGWNEQFF. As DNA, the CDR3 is TGTGCCAGCTCACCGACAGGGTGGAATGAGCAGTTCTTC.

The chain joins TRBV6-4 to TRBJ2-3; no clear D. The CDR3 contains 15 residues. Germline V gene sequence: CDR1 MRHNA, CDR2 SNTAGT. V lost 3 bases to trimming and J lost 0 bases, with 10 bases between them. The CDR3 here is CASSEEGVSTDTQYF. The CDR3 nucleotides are TGTGCCAGCAGTGAGGAAGGCGTGAGCACAGATACGCAGTATTTT.

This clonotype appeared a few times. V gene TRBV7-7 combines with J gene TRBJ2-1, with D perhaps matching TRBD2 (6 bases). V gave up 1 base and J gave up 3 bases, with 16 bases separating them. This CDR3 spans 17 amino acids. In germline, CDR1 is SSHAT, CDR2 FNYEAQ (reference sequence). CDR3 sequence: CASSLVPGLQHYNEQFF. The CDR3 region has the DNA TGTGCCAGCAGCTTAGTCCCGGGACTCCAACACTACAATGAGCAGTTCTTC.

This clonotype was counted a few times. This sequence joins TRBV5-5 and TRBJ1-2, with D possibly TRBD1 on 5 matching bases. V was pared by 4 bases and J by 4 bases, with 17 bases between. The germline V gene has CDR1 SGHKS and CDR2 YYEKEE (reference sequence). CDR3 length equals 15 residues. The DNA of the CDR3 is TGTGCCAGCAGCACAGAGGGGACTCCGGGCTATGGCTACACCTTC. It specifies CASSTEGTPGYGYTF.

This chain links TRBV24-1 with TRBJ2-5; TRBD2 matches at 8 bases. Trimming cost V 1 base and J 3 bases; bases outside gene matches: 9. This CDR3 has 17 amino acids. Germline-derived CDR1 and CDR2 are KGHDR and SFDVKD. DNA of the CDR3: TGTGCCACCAGTGATTTATACGGGAGGGCCTGGGAAGAGACCCAGTACTTC. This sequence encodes CATSDLYGRAWEETQYF.

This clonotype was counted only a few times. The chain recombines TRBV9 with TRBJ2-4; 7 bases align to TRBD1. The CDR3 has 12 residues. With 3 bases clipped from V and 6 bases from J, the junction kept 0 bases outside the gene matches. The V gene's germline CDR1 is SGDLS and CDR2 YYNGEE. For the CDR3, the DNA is TGTGCCAGCAGCGACAGGGGAAACATTCAGTACTTC. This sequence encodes CASSDRGNIQYF.

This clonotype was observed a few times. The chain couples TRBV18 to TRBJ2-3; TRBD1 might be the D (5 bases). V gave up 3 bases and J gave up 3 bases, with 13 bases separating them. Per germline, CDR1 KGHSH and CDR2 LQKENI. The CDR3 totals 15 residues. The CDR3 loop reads CASSPRQGPTDTQYF. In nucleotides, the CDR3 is TGTGCCAGCTCACCGAGGCAGGGCCCAACAGATACGCAGTATTTT.

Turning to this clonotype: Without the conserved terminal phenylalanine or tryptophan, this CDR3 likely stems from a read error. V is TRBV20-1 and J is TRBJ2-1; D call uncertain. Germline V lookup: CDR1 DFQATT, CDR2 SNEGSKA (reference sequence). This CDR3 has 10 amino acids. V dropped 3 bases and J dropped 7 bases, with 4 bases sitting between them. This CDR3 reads CSASKNEQFL. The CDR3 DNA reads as TGCAGTGCTAGCAAAAATGAGCAGTTCTTG.

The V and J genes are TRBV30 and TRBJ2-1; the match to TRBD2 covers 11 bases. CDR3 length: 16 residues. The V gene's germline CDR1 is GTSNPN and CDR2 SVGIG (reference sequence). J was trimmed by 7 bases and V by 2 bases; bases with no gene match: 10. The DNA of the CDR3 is TGTGCCTGGAGTACCACCGTCGGGACTAGCGGTAATGAGCAGTTCTTC. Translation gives CAWSTTVGTSGNEQFF. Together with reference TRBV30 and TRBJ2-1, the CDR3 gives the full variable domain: SQTIHQWPATLVQPVGSPLSLECTVEGTSNPNLYWYRQAAGRGLQLLFYSVGIGQISSEVPQNLSASRPQDRQFILSSKKLLLSDSGFYLCAWSTTVGTSGNEQFFGPGTRLTVL.

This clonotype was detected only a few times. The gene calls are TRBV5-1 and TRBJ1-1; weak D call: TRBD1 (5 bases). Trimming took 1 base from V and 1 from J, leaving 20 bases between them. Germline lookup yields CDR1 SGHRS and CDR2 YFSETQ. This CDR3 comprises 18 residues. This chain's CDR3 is CASSLFSGPLLPNTEAFF. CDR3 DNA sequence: TGCGCCAGCAGCTTGTTTTCGGGACCCTTACTGCCGAACACTGAAGCTTTCTTT.

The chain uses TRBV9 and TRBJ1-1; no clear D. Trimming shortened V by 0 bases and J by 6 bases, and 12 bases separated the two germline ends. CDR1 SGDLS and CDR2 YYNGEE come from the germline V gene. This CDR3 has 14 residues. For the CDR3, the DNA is TGTGCCAGCAGCGTAGTGGGCTGGGAGTCTGAAGCTTTCTTT. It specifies CASSVVGWESEAFF.

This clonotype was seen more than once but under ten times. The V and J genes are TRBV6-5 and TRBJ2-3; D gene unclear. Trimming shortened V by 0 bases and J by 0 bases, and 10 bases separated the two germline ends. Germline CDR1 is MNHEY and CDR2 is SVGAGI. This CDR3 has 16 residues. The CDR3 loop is CASSYSRSPSTDTQYF. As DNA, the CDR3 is TGTGCCAGCAGTTACTCCCGGAGCCCTAGCACAGATACGCAGTATTTT.

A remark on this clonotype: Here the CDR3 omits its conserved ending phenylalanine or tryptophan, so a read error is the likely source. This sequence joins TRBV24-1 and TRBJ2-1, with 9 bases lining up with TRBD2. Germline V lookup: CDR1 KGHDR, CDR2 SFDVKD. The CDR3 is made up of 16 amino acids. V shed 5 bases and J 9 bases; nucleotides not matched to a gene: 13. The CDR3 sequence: CATSVGAGLASGEQFC. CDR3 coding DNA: TGTGCCACCAGTGTAGGAGCCGGACTAGCGTCGGGTGAGCAGTTCTGC.